A selection of T cell receptor beta chains follows, all from one sample in a study of technical replicates of blood from a handful of donors. Produced via immunoSEQ multiplex PCR; TCRdb's table is partial and in-frame only. The data show 65,000 to 90,000 clones, approximately 86% seen once. Sequencing input: PBMCs. The receptors were sampled from a human donor in good health. Some clones in this sample may be carry-over from other donors' samples. CDR3s include the opening cysteine and the closing phenylalanine or tryptophan. The D gene is left open where the match is weak. A row's size may be missing; if present it is once, few, many or a size class.

j_call clone_size v_call d_call cdr3_aa cdr3_nt
TRBJ2-5 . TRBV28 . CASSLLRGKETQYF TGTGCCAGCAGTTTATTGAGGGGGAAGGAGACCCAGTACTTC
TRBJ2-7 . TRBV10-3 TRBD2 CAISAQRGGTYEQYF TGTGCCATCAGTGCGCAGCGGGGGGGGACCTACGAGCAGTACTTC
TRBJ2-5 . TRBV15 TRBD1 CATVLKQGDARETQYF TGTGCCACCGTTCTAAAACAGGGGGACGCACGAGAGACCCAGTACTTC
TRBJ1-5 . TRBV10-3 . CAISAGEGGNQPQHF TGTGCCATCAGTGCAGGGGAGGGGGGCAATCAGCCCCAGCATTTT
TRBJ1-1 . TRBV18 . CASSQAGDTEAFF TGTGCCAGCTCACAGGCAGGGGACACTGAAGCTTTCTTT
TRBJ2-2 . TRBV29-1 TRBD1 CSVGTGGSGELFF TGCAGCGTGGGGACAGGGGGCTCCGGGGAGCTGTTTTTT
TRBJ2-3 once TRBV6-1 TRBD2 CASNPSGRGGDTQYF TGTGCCAGCAACCCGAGCGGGCGGGGGGGCGATACGCAGTATTTT
TRBJ2-3 . TRBV18 . CASSSGVGADADTQYF TGTGCCAGCTCATCGGGGGTAGGGGCCGACGCGGATACGCAGTATTTT
TRBJ2-7 . TRBV5-1 TRBD1 CASRDRGDEQYF TGCGCCAGCAGGGACAGGGGTGACGAGCAGTACTTC
TRBJ1-6 . TRBV6-1 . CASSESGGMSPLHF TGTGCCAGCAGTGAATCCGGGGGTATGTCACCCCTCCACTTT
TRBJ1-1 . TRBV7-6 TRBD1 CASSSRQGWNTEAFF TGTGCCAGCAGCTCCAGACAGGGATGGAACACTGAAGCTTTCTTT
TRBJ2-7 . TRBV5-4 TRBD2 CASSSPSGGTPYEQYF TGTGCCAGCAGCTCACCTAGCGGGGGGACCCCCTACGAGCAGTACTTC
TRBJ1-6 . TRBV7-2 TRBD1 CASSQGQGRSYNSPLHF TGTGCCAGCAGCCAGGGACAGGGCCGCTCCTATAATTCACCCCTCCACTTT
TRBJ2-2 . TRBV7-9 . CASSVGTPPGELFF TGTGCCAGCAGTGTTGGGACTCCTCCCGGGGAGCTGTTTTTT
TRBJ2-5 . TRBV4-2 . CASSQDGEGNQETQYF TGTGCCAGCAGCCAAGATGGCGAGGGAAACCAAGAGACCCAGTACTTC
TRBJ2-5 . TRBV7-9 . CASSLPPGVGETQYF TGTGCCAGCAGCCTCCCCCCGGGAGTGGGGGAGACCCAGTACTTC
TRBJ1-3 . TRBV7-8 . CASSLLRSSGNTIYF TGTGCCAGCAGCTTACTGCGGAGCTCTGGAAACACCATATATTTT
TRBJ2-1 . TRBV5-1 TRBD1 CASSSGQGGVAYNEQFF TGCGCCAGCAGCTCCGGACAGGGGGGCGTCGCATACAATGAGCAGTTCTTC
TRBJ2-3 . TRBV11-3 . CASSTLGDTQYF TGTGCCAGCAGCACCCTCGGTGATACGCAGTATTTT
TRBJ2-1 . TRBV5-1 . CASSIAALYNEQFF TGCGCCAGCAGCATAGCGGCCCTATACAATGAGCAGTTCTTC
TRBJ1-1 . TRBV11-1 . CASSLGRNTEAFF TGTGCCAGCAGCTTGGGGCGGAACACTGAAGCTTTCTTT
TRBJ2-3 . TRBV30 TRBD1 CAWEGALRGDTQYF TGTGCCTGGGAGGGGGCCTTGAGAGGAGATACGCAGTATTTT
TRBJ1-3 . TRBV5-5 . CASSLGSGIGNTIYF TGTGCCAGCAGCTTGGGGTCAGGGATTGGAAACACCATATATTTT
TRBJ1-2 once TRBV29-1 . CSVEGGLDYGYTF TGCAGCGTTGAAGGAGGGTTGGACTATGGCTACACCTTC
TRBJ1-6 . TRBV2 . CASMTGNNSPLHF TGTGCCAGCATGACAGGAAATAATTCACCCCTCCACTTT
TRBJ1-4 few TRBV6-1 . CASTLLGGDEKLFF TGTGCCAGCACCCTATTGGGGGGTGATGAAAAACTGTTTTTT
TRBJ1-5 . TRBV7-9 . CASSLDRVQPQHF TGTGCCAGCAGCTTAGACAGGGTTCAGCCCCAGCATTTT